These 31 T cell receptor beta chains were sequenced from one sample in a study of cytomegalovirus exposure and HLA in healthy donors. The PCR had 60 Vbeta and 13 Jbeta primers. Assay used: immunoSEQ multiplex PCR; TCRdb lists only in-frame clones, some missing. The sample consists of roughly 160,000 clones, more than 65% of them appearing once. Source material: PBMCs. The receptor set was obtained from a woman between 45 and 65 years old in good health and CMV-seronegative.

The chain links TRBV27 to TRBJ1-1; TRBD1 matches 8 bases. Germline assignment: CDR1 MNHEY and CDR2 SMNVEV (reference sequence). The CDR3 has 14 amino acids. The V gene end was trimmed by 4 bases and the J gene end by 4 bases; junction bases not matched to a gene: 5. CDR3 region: CASSSHGQGTEAFF. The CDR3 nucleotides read TGTGCCAGCAGTTCTCACGGACAGGGCACTGAAGCTTTCTTT.

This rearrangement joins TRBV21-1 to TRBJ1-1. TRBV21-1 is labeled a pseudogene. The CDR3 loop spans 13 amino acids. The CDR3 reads CASARRVESEAFF. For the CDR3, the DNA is TGTGCCAGCGCACGTCGGGTAGAGAGTGAAGCTTTCTTT.

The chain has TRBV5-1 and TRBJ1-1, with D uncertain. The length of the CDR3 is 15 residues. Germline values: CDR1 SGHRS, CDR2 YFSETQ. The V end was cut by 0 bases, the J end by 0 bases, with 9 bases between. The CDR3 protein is CASSLGAPVNTEAFF. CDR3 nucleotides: TGCGCCAGCAGCTTGGGGGCACCAGTGAACACTGAAGCTTTCTTT.

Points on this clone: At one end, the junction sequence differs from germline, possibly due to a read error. The CDR3 sequence is CAWGEAGRRNF. The CDR3 nucleotides are TGTGCCTGGGGGGAGGCAGGGAGAAGGAACTTC. The chain links TRBV30 to TRBJ2-7; D is possibly TRBD2 (6 bases). The CDR3 covers 11 residues. Germline lookup yields CDR1 GTSNPN and CDR2 SVGIG (reference sequence). Using reference TRBV30 and TRBJ2-7 for the parts outside the CDR3, the full variable domain is SQTIHQWPATLVQPVGSPLSLECTVEGTSNPNLYWYRQAAGRGLQLLFYSVGIGQISSEVPQNLSASRPQDRQFILSSKKLLLSDSGFYLCAWGEAGRRNFGPGTRLTVT.

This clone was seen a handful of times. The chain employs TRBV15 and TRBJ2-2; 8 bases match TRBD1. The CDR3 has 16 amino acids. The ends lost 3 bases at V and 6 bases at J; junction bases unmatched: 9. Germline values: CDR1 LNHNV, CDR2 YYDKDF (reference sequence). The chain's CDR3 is CATSRERTGLAGELFF. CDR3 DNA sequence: TGTGCCACCAGCAGGGAGAGGACAGGGCTAGCCGGGGAGCTGTTTTTT.

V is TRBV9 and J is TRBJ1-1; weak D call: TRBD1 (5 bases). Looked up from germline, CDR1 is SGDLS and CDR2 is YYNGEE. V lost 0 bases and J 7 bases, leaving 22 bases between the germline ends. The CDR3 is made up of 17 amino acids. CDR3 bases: TGTGCCAGCAGCGTAGAACCCGAGACAGTCTGGGCTGGTGAAGCTTTCTTT. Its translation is CASSVEPETVWAGEAFF.

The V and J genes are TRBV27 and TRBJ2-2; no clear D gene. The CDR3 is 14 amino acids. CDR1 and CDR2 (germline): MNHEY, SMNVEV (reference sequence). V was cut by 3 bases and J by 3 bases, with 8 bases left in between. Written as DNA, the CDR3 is TGTGCCAGCAGTTTTTACTACCACACCGGGGAGCTGTTTTTT. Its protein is CASSFYYHTGELFF.

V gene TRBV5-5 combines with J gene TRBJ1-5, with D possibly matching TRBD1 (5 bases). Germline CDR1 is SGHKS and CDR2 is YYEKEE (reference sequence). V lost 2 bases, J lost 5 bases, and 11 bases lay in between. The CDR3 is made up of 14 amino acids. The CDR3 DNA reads TGTGCCAGCAGCTTATCGGCGGGGGATCAGCCCCAGCATTTT. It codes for CASSLSAGDQPQHF.

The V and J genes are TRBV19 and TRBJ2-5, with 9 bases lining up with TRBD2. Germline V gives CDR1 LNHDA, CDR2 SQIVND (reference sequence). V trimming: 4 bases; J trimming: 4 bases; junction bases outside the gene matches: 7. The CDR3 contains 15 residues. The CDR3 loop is CASSTRAGGIETQYF. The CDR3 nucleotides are TGTGCCAGTAGTACCCGGGCGGGAGGGATAGAGACCCAGTACTTC.

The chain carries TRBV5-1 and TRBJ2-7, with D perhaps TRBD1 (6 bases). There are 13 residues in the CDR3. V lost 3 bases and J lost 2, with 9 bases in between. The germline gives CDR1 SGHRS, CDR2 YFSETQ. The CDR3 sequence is CASSSGQTYEQYF. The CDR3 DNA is TGCGCCAGCAGCTCCGGACAGACCTACGAGCAGTACTTC.

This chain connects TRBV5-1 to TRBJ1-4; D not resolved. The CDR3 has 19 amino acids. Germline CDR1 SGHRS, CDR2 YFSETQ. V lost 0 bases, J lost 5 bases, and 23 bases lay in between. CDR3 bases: TGCGCCAGCAGCTTGGAAGCTCGGAGAGCCCTTAACAAGAATGAAAAACTGTTTTTT. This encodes CASSLEARRALNKNEKLFF.

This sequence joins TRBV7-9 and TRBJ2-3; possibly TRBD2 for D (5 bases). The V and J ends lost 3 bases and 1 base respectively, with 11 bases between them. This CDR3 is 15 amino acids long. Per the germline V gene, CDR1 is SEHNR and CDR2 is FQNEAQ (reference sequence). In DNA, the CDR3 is TGTGCCAGCAGCTTCGGGGTCTGGGGCACAGATACGCAGTATTTT. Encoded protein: CASSFGVWGTDTQYF.

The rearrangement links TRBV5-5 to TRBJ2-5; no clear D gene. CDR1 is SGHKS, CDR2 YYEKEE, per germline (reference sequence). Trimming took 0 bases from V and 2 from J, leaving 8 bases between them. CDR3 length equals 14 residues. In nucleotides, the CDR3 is TGTGCCAGCAGCTTGGCAGTACCACAAGAGACCCAGTACTTC. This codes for CASSLAVPQETQYF.

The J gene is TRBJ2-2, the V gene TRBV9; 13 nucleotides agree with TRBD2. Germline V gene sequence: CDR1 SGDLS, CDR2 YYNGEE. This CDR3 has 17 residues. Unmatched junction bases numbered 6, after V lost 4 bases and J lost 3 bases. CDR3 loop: CASSTGLAGRDTGELFF. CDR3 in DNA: TGTGCCAGCAGCACGGGACTAGCGGGAAGGGACACCGGGGAGCTGTTTTTT. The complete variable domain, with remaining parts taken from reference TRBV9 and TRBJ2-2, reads DSGVTQTPKHLITATGQRVTLRCSPRSGDLSVYWYQQSLDQGLQFLIQYYNGEERAKGNILERFSAQQFPDLHSELNLSSLELGDSALYFCASSTGLAGRDTGELFFGEGSRLTVL.

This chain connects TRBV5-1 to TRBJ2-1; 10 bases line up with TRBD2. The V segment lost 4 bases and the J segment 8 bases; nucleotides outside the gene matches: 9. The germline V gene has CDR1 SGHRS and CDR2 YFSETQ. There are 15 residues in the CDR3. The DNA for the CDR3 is TGCGCCAGCAGCATTTCTAGCGGGAGAAATGATGAGCAGTTCTTC. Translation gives CASSISSGRNDEQFF.

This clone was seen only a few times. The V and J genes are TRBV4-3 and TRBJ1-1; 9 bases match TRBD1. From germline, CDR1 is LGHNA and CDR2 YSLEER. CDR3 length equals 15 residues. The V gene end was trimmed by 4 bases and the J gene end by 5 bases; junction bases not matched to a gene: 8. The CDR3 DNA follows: TGCGCCAGCAGCCCAGGACAGGGGATTGTGACTGAAGCTTTCTTT. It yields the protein CASSPGQGIVTEAFF.

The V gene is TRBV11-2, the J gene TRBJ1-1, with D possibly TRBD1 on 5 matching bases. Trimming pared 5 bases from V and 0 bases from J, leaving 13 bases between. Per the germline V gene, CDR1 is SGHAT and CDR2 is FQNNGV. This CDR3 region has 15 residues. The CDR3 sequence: CASSPLTDMNTEAFF. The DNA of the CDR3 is TGTGCCAGCAGCCCGTTGACAGACATGAACACTGAAGCTTTCTTT. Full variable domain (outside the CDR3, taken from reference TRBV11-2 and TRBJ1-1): EAGVAQSPRYKIIEKRQSVAFWCNPISGHATLYWYQQILGQGPKLLIQFQNNGVVDDSQLPKDRFSAERLKGVDSTLKIQPAKLEDSAVYLCASSPLTDMNTEAFFGQGTRLTVV.

In nucleotides, the CDR3 is TGTGCCAGCAGACACACTGGACTAGCGGGGAACCGCTACAATGAGCAGTTCTTC. It yields the protein CASRHTGLAGNRYNEQFF. V is TRBV2 and J is TRBJ2-1, with 12 bases that match TRBD2. The CDR3 is 18 residues long. Germline lookup yields CDR1 SNHLY and CDR2 FYNNEI. With 6 bases clipped from V and 3 bases from J, the junction kept 12 bases outside the gene matches.

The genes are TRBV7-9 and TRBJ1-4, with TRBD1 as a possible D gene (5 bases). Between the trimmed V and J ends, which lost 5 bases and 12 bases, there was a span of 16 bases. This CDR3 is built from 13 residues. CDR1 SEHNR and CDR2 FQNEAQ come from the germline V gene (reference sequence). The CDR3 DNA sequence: TGTGCCAGCAGCCCCGCACGACAGAGCGAACTGTTTTTT. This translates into CASSPARQSELFF.

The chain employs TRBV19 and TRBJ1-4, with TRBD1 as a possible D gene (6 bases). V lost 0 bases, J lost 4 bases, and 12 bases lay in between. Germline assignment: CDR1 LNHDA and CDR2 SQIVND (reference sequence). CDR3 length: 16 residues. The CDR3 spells CASSIDEGQINEKLFF. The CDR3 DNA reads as TGTGCCAGTAGTATAGACGAAGGACAGATTAATGAAAAACTGTTTTTT.

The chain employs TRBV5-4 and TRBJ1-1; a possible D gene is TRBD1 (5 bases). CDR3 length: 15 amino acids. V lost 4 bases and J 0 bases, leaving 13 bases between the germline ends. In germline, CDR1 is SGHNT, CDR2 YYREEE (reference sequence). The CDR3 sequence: CASSTVTDMNTEAFF. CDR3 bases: TGTGCCAGCAGCACTGTGACAGATATGAACACTGAAGCTTTCTTT.

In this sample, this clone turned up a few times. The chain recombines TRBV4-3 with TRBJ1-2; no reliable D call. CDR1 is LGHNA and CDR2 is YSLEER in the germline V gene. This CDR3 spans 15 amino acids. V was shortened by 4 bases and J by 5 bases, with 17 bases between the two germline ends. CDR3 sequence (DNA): TGCGCCAGCAGCCGGCAGAAAGAGGCGGGGTATGGCTACACCTTC. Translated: CASSRQKEAGYGYTF.

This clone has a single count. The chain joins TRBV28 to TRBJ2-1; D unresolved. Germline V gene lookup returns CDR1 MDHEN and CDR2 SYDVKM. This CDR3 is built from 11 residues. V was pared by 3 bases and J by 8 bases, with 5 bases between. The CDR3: CASSFRDEQFF. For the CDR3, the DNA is TGTGCCAGCAGTTTTCGGGATGAGCAGTTCTTC. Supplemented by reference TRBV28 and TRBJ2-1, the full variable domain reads DVKVTQSSRYLVKRTGEKVFLECVQDMDHENMFWYRQDPGLGLRLIYFSYDVKMKEKGDIPEGYSVSREKKERFSLILESASTNQTSMYLCASSFRDEQFFGPGTRLTVL.

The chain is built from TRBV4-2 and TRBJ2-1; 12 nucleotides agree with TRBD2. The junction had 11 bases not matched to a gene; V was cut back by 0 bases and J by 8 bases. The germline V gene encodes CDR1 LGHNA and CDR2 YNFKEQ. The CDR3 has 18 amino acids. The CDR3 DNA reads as TGTGCCAGCAGCCAAGATTGGGGGGGGACTAGCGGGTTGTATGAGCAGTTCTTC. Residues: CASSQDWGGTSGLYEQFF.

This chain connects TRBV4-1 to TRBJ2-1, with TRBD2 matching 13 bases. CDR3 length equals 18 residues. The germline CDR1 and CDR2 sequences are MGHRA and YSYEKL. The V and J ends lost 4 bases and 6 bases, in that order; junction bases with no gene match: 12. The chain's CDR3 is CASSRGLAGYLLGNEQFF. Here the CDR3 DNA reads TGCGCCAGCAGCCGGGGACTAGCGGGATACCTCCTGGGCAATGAGCAGTTCTTC.

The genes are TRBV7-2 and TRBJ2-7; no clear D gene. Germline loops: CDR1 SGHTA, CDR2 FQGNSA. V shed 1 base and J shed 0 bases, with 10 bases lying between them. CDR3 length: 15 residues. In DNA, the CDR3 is TGTGCCAGCAGCTTAGTCTCAACGAGCTCCTACGAGCAGTACTTC. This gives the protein CASSLVSTSSYEQYF.

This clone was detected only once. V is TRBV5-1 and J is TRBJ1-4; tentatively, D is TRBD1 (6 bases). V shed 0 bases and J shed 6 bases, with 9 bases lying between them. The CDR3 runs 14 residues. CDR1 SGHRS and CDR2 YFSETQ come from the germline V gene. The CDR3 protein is CASSLGGPDEKLFF. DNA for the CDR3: TGCGCCAGCAGCTTGGGGGGGCCCGATGAAAAACTGTTTTTT. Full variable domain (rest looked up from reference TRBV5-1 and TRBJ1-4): KAGVTQTPRYLIKTRGQQVTLSCSPISGHRSVSWYQQTPGQGLQFLFEYFSETQRNKGNFPGRFSGRQFSNSRSEMNVSTLELGDSALYLCASSLGGPDEKLFFGSGTQLSVL.

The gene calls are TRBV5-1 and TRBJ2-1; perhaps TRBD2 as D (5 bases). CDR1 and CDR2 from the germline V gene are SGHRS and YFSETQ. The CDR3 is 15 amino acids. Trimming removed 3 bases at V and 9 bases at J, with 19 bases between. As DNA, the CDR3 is TGCGCCAGCAGCTCGTCTACCCCTAGCTTTGGTGAGCAGTTCTTC. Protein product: CASSSSTPSFGEQFF.

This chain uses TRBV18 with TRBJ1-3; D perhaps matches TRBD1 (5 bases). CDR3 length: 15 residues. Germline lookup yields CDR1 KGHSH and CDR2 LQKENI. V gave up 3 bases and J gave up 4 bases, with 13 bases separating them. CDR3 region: CASSPPTVGGNTIYF. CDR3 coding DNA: TGTGCCAGCTCACCCCCGACAGTGGGGGGAAACACCATATATTTT.

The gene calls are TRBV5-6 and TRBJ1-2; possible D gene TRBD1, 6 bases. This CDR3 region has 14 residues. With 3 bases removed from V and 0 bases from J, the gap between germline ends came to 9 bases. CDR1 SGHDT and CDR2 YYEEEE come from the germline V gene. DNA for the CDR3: TGTGCCAGCAGCTACAGGGCCTCTAACTATGGCTACACCTTC. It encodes CASSYRASNYGYTF.

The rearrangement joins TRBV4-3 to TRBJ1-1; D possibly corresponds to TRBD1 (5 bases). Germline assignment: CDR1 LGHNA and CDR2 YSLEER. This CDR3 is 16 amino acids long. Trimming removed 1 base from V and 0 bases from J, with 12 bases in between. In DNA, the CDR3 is TGCGCCAGCAGCCAAGGCCAAGGGGTTATGAACACTGAAGCTTTCTTT. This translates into CASSQGQGVMNTEAFF.